This TCR beta chain emerged from a study of shared clonotypes between healthy human individuals. This CDR3 is 15 amino acids long. This clone was observed a handful of times. Sequencing used immunoSEQ multiplex PCR; TCRdb keeps in-frame clones, though not all of them. The table records fewer than 600,000 clones, about 74% of them present only once. This receptor was identified in a woman in her thirties or forties in good health. Some clones in this sample may be carry-over from other donors' samples. This chain joins TRBV21-1 and TRBJ1-2. TRBV21-1 represents a pseudogene. Sequencing input: PBMCs. DNA of the CDR3: TGTGCCATCAACTCTCGGTGGGGGGCCAGGTATGGCTACACCTTC. Translation: CAINSRWGARYGYTF.